This TCR beta chain originates from a study of blood T cell repertoires in COVID-19. About the study: PBMCs, B-cell-depleted T cells, or T cells provided the cDNA or gDNA that made up the material.

This CDR3 spans 13 amino acids. Deletions cut 0 bases from V and 11 bases from J, with 11 bases between. Germline loops: CDR1 MNHNY, CDR2 SVGAGI (reference sequence). In the original processing: Reference gene primers were amplified, and this amplification served to estimate nucleated cell counts. Repertoires were generated with immunoSEQ multiplex PCR, while TCRdb's copy carries only in-frame clones and drops some. That table supplies the V and J calls and clone size; D and trimming were determined from the DNA. The sample consists of about 260,000 clones, 70% to 90% of them appearing once. This chain uses TRBV6-6 with TRBJ1-5; perhaps TRBD1 as D (6 bases). This TCR was sampled from a woman aged 40 to 50 with acute or convalescent COVID-19. The sequencing sample was made of peripheral blood. Here the CDR3 DNA reads TGTGCCAGCAGTTACTCGAAGGGGGGGACCCAGCATTTT. Translated, it gives CASSYSKGGTQHF.